Following are 26 T cell receptor beta chains from one sample sequenced in a study of cytomegalovirus exposure and HLA in healthy donors (TCRdb year 2017). Library prep was done by the immunoSEQ multiplex PCR assay. For the multiplex PCR, a mixture combining 60 forward primers for TCR Vbeta segments and 13 reverse primers for TCR Jbeta segments was used. The table was pulled from immuneACCESS by TCRdb, which kept in-frame rearrangements only. Such tables lose some clones; where checked, under half of the loss comes from unresolved V genes, and the rest has no known cause. For this sample there are roughly 130,000 clones; about 8.5% appear just once. The ten biggest clones cover 5.5% of the sample. The sequenced sample was PBMCs. All receptors derive from a man between 35 and 55 years old in good health and CMV-seronegative.

This sequence joins TRBV6-1 and TRBJ2-6, with D perhaps TRBD2 (6 bases). Deletions cut 11 bases from V and 0 bases from J, with 8 bases between. The germline V gene has CDR1 MNHNS and CDR2 SASEGT. The CDR3 contains 13 residues. The CDR3 reads CAGGSSGANVLTF. Written as DNA, the CDR3 is TGTGCCGGAGGGAGCTCTGGGGCCAACGTCCTGACTTTC.

The J gene is TRBJ2-2, the V gene TRBV4-1; TRBD1 agrees at 11 bases. CDR3 length: 16 amino acids. The ends lost 4 bases at V and 7 bases at J; junction bases unmatched: 8. The germline V gene encodes CDR1 MGHRA and CDR2 YSYEKL. The CDR3 region is CASSRSGTGGIGELFF. The CDR3 coding sequence is TGCGCCAGCAGCCGATCCGGGACAGGGGGAATCGGGGAGCTGTTTTTT.

The chain links TRBV21-1 to TRBJ2-2; the table's D call TRBD2 went unverified against the DNA. TRBV21-1 is a recognized pseudogene. This CDR3 is 16 amino acids long. DNA of the CDR3: TGTGCCAGCAGCAAAGAACTAGCGGGGAGCACCGGGGAGCTGTTTTTT. Translating it yields CASSKELAGSTGELFF.

The chain uses TRBV4-2 and TRBJ1-2, with 9 nucleotides matching TRBD1. V dropped 4 bases and J dropped 3; count of bases not matched to a gene: 6. CDR3 size: 15 residues. Per the germline V gene, CDR1 is LGHNA and CDR2 is YNFKEQ. The chain's CDR3 is CASSPGQGNHYGYTF. CDR3 sequence (DNA): TGTGCCAGCAGCCCGGGACAGGGAAATCACTATGGCTACACCTTC.

In its sample, this clone was seen a few times. The genes are TRBV4-1 and TRBJ1-1; no firm D call. This CDR3 is 14 amino acids long. The V gene's germline CDR1 is MGHRA and CDR2 YSYEKL. The V and J ends lost 4 bases and 3 bases respectively, with 12 bases between them. For the CDR3, the DNA is TGCGCCAGCAGCCTAGAGGTGGAGTACACTGAAGCTTTCTTT. It yields the protein CASSLEVEYTEAFF.

This clone was seen a handful of times. The rearrangement joins TRBV5-1 to TRBJ2-5; a possible D gene is TRBD2 (5 bases). The CDR3 runs to 14 residues. The germline V gene encodes CDR1 SGHRS and CDR2 YFSETQ. Trimming removed 0 bases at V and 5 bases at J, with 11 bases between. The CDR3 loop reads CASSLGRKGETQYF. CDR3 nucleotides: TGCGCCAGCAGCTTGGGGAGGAAAGGCGAGACCCAGTACTTC.

This clone showed up just a few times. The chain carries TRBV5-1 and TRBJ2-4; 10 positions agree with TRBD2. Trimming removed 3 bases from V and 3 bases from J; junction bases left unmatched: 6. The CDR3 consists of 16 residues. Germline V lookup: CDR1 SGHRS, CDR2 YFSETQ. The CDR3 protein is CASSSIAGGLKNIQYF. In DNA form, the CDR3 reads TGCGCCAGCAGCTCTATAGCGGGGGGACTCAAAAACATTCAGTACTTC.

This clone was detected a few times. The rearrangement links TRBV5-1 to TRBJ1-1; 7 nucleotides match TRBD1. Germline CDR1 is SGHRS and CDR2 is YFSETQ. V dropped 4 bases and J dropped 5; count of bases not matched to a gene: 8. The CDR3 totals 14 residues. The CDR3 here is CASSPRTGGTEAFF. The CDR3 DNA is TGCGCCAGCAGCCCTAGGACAGGAGGGACTGAAGCTTTCTTT.

This sequence joins TRBV11-3 and TRBJ2-1, with D possibly matching TRBD2 (7 bases). Germline V lookup: CDR1 SGHNT, CDR2 YENEEA. V lost 2 bases and J lost 4, with 9 bases in between. The CDR3 sequence is 14 residues long. The CDR3 DNA is TGTGCCAGCAGCTTAAGGGGGGGGTACAATGAGCAGTTCTTC. This translates into CASSLRGGYNEQFF.

The CDR3 protein is CASSPTSSYEQYF. The CDR3 nucleotides read TGTGCCAGCAGCCCTACTAGCTCCTACGAGCAGTACTTC. The chain uses TRBV7-2 and TRBJ2-7; TRBD2 might be the D (5 bases). The CDR3 length is 13 residues. The germline gives CDR1 SGHTA, CDR2 FQGNSA. V lost 5 bases, J lost 0 bases, and 8 bases lay in between.

Regarding this clone: Relative to the germline gene, one junction end is altered; a read error may explain this. The chain combines TRBV28 with TRBJ2-5; 7 bases map to TRBD2. The germline CDR1 and CDR2 sequences are MDHEN and SYDVKM. This CDR3 is 14 amino acids long. The CDR3, as DNA: TGTGCCAACACTCTACGGGGGGACCAGGAGACCCAGTACTTC. This codes for CANTLRGDQETQYF.

The rearrangement links TRBV2 to TRBJ2-2, with 10 bases aligning to TRBD2. V lost 4 bases, J lost 6 bases, and 2 bases stayed unmatched. Germline V gives CDR1 SNHLY, CDR2 FYNNEI. The CDR3 length is 14 residues. As DNA, the CDR3 is TGTGCCAGCAGTGCCCTAGCGGGGGCCGGGGAGCTGTTTTTT. It is translated as CASSALAGAGELFF.

A few counts support this clone. The rearrangement links TRBV2 to TRBJ1-1; 10 nucleotides agree with TRBD1. Germline lookup yields CDR1 SNHLY and CDR2 FYNNEI. Trimming removed 6 bases from V and 6 bases from J; junction bases left unmatched: 7. CDR3 length: 14 amino acids. The CDR3 here is CASRVEGQGSEAFF. The CDR3 nucleotides read TGTGCCAGCAGGGTTGAGGGACAGGGGTCTGAAGCTTTCTTT.

V is TRBV6-5 and J is TRBJ1-2, with D maybe TRBD1 (6 bases). Germline CDR1 MNHEY, CDR2 SVGAGI. V lost 2 bases, J lost 8 bases, and 12 bases lay in between. CDR3 length: 13 residues. The CDR3 bases are TGTGCCAGCAGTTACAACGGACAGCGGGGCTACACCTTC. It specifies CASSYNGQRGYTF.

This clone was observed a few times. The chain carries TRBV27 and TRBJ2-2; 8 bases align to TRBD2. V shed 5 bases, J shed 7 bases, and the junction held 3 bases outside the gene matches. This CDR3 contains 13 residues. Germline V gives CDR1 MNHEY, CDR2 SMNVEV (reference sequence). The CDR3 region is CASSGTSGGELFF. DNA for the CDR3: TGTGCCAGCAGTGGCACTAGCGGCGGGGAGCTGTTTTTT.

J is TRBJ2-7 and V is TRBV11-3; tentative D call: TRBD1 (6 bases). This CDR3 comprises 15 residues. CDR1 SGHNT and CDR2 YENEEA come from the germline V gene. Trimming removed 6 bases at V and 0 bases at J, with 15 bases between. The CDR3 DNA follows: TGTGCCAGCAGTCCAGGCCGGGACAACTCCTACGAGCAGTACTTC. It is translated as CASSPGRDNSYEQYF.

Written as DNA, the CDR3 is TGTGCCAGCAGCACGCCGGGACTAGCGTTGGCAGATACGCAGTATTTT. Its protein is CASSTPGLALADTQYF. The chain joins TRBV5-6 to TRBJ2-3, with 10 bases aligning to TRBD2. Germline CDR1 and CDR2: SGHDT and YYEEEE. With 4 bases clipped from V and 4 bases from J, the junction kept 9 bases outside the gene matches. This CDR3 spans 16 amino acids.

This clone was seen a handful of times. The genes are TRBV28 and TRBJ2-5; 8 bases agree with TRBD2. The CDR3 sequence is 14 residues long. CDR1 is MDHEN, CDR2 SYDVKM, per germline. V gave up 5 bases and J gave up 1 base; unmatched junction bases: 3. CDR3 DNA sequence: TGTGCCAGCAGTAAAACTAGCGGCCAAGAGACCCAGTACTTC. Its translation is CASSKTSGQETQYF.

This clone has only a few counts. This chain uses TRBV11-2 with TRBJ2-7, with D possibly being TRBD2 (6 bases). This CDR3 has 11 amino acids. Trimming took 5 bases from V and 6 from J, leaving 8 bases between them. Per germline, CDR1 SGHAT and CDR2 FQNNGV. CDR3 nucleotides: TGTGCCAGCAGCCACGGGGGCGAGCAGTACTTC. Protein product: CASSHGGEQYF.

The chain joins TRBV10-2 to TRBJ1-2, with a weak D call TRBD1 (5 bases). Germline V gene lookup returns CDR1 WSHSY and CDR2 SAAADI. This CDR3 has 14 amino acids. V gave up 2 bases and J gave up 4 bases, with 11 bases separating them. The CDR3 nucleotides read TGCGCCAGCAGTGAGGGCAGGGTGTTCTATGGCTACACCTTC. It encodes CASSEGRVFYGYTF.

The chain links TRBV5-4 to TRBJ2-5; 10 bases fit TRBD2. The J call may be mistaken, given a closer DNA end match to TRBJ2-7. The CDR3 sequence is 14 residues long. Germline CDR1 reads SGHNT; CDR2 reads YYREEE (reference sequence). CDR3 in DNA: TGTGCCAGCAGCGAGCGGGGGGGCAAACGCGAGCAGTACTTC. Protein sequence: CASSERGGKREQYF.

This clone came up a few times. The CDR3 is CASSRGLADTGELFF. The CDR3 DNA reads TGTGCCAGCAGCCGAGGGCTAGCGGACACCGGGGAGCTGTTTTTT. The chain employs TRBV11-3 and TRBJ2-2; TRBD2 matches at 7 bases. V lost 5 bases, J lost 3 bases, and 6 bases stayed unmatched. CDR1 and CDR2 (germline): SGHNT, YENEEA. The CDR3 has 15 amino acids. Full variable domain (remainder filled in from reference TRBV11-3 and TRBJ2-2): EAGVVQSPRYKIIEKKQPVAFWCNPISGHNTLYWYLQNLGQGPELLIRYENEEAVDDSQLPKDRFSAERLKGVDSTLKIQPAELGDSAVYLCASSRGLADTGELFFGEGSRLTVL.

The table lists this clone with a few counts. The J gene is TRBJ2-2, the V gene TRBV5-5, with D possibly being TRBD1 (6 bases). Germline V lookup: CDR1 SGHKS, CDR2 YYEKEE (reference sequence). This CDR3 has 15 amino acids. V lost 0 bases and J lost 3, with 9 bases in between. The CDR3 DNA sequence: TGTGCCAGCAGCTTGGCGGCAGGGGACACCGGGGAGCTGTTTTTT. Amino acids: CASSLAAGDTGELFF. Variable domain in full (rest from reference TRBV5-5 and TRBJ2-2): DAGVTQSPTHLIKTRGQQVTLRCSPISGHKSVSWYQQVLGQGPQFIFQYYEKEERGRGNFPDRFSARQFPNYSSELNVNALLLGDSALYLCASSLAAGDTGELFFGEGSRLTVL.

This clone was seen a handful of times. This probably arose from a read error, given a far larger clone one base away. This chain connects TRBV2 to TRBJ1-2, with D possibly TRBD1 on 5 matching bases. The germline V gene encodes CDR1 SNHLY and CDR2 FYNNEI. CDR3 length: 13 residues. In DNA form, the CDR3 reads TGTGCCAGCAGCGACGGCGGGACTTGGGGCTACCCCTTC. Its protein product is CASSDGGTWGYPF.

This clone was picked up a small number of times. CDR3: CASRQQYPTDTQYF. CDR3 in DNA: TGCGCCAGCAGACAACAGTATCCCACAGATACGCAGTATTTT. The chain is built from TRBV5-1 and TRBJ2-3; D gene ambiguous. Germline CDR1 reads SGHRS; CDR2 reads YFSETQ. V was trimmed by 5 bases and J by 2 bases, leaving 12 bases between them. The length of the CDR3 is 14 residues.

This clone has just a few counts. The gene calls are TRBV9 and TRBJ1-2; D possibly corresponds to TRBD1 (5 bases). The CDR3 covers 12 residues. Trimming removed 4 bases at V and 9 bases at J, with 13 bases between. Germline V lookup: CDR1 SGDLS, CDR2 YYNGEE. The CDR3 here is CASSPPRGSYTF. The CDR3 nucleotides read TGTGCCAGCAGCCCCCCCCGGGGGAGCTACACCTTC.